This is a list of T cell receptor beta chains from one sample in a study of blood T cells in healthy people across ages. TCRdb called the 5' RACE reads again in MiXCR, with one record for every CDR3 protein. Of 650,000 to 900,000 distinct CDR3 sequences listed, 62% are singletons. Sequenced sample: blood. These receptor sequences come from a man aged 25 to 45 in good health. Each CDR3 is given with its conserved first and last residue. The order of the fields is D gene, J gene, V gene, CDR3 DNA, CDR3 protein. The D gene is left open where the match is weak.

d_call: .; j_call: TRBJ1-5; v_call: TRBV6-1; cdr3_nt: TGTGCCAGCAGTGAAGCGGTGGAGGGGCAGCCCCAGCATTTT; cdr3_aa: CASSEAVEGQPQHF
d_call: .; j_call: TRBJ2-7; v_call: TRBV28; cdr3_nt: TGTGCCAGCAATACAGGGCTAAGCTCCTACGAGCAGTACTTC; cdr3_aa: CASNTGLSSYEQYF
d_call: TRBD2; j_call: TRBJ2-3; v_call: TRBV29-1; cdr3_nt: TGCAGCGCCGATGGGGGGGAGGCAGATACGCAGTATTTT; cdr3_aa: CSADGGEADTQYF
d_call: TRBD2; j_call: TRBJ2-7; v_call: TRBV5-1; cdr3_nt: TGCGCCAGCAGCTCTCTAACGGCGGGGGGTGCCTACGAGCAGTACTTC; cdr3_aa: CASSSLTAGGAYEQYF
d_call: .; j_call: TRBJ2-5; v_call: TRBV20-1; cdr3_nt: TGCAGTGCTAGAGTTGGAGATCCGTCGTCCCCGTACCAAGAGACCCAGTACTTC; cdr3_aa: CSARVGDPSSPYQETQYF
d_call: TRBD2; j_call: TRBJ2-6; v_call: TRBV4-2; cdr3_nt: TGTGCCAGCAGCCAAAGCGGGACTGGGGCCAACGTCCTGACTTTC; cdr3_aa: CASSQSGTGANVLTF
d_call: .; j_call: TRBJ1-1; v_call: TRBV28; cdr3_nt: TGTGCCAGCAGAGAGTGGGACGGTCTGAACACTGAAGCTTTCTTT; cdr3_aa: CASREWDGLNTEAFF
d_call: .; j_call: TRBJ1-2; v_call: TRBV20-1; cdr3_nt: TGCAGTGCGCCCGACCCGAGGTTCCTCTACACCTTC; cdr3_aa: CSAPDPRFLYTF
d_call: TRBD1; j_call: TRBJ1-6; v_call: TRBV29-1; cdr3_nt: TGCAGCGTTGGACAGGGGGTTGGTTCACCCCTCCACTTT; cdr3_aa: CSVGQGVGSPLHF
d_call: .; j_call: TRBJ2-7; v_call: TRBV20-1; cdr3_nt: TGCAGTGCCGCCACGCTCGGGACAAGGACCTACGAGCAGTACTTC; cdr3_aa: CSAATLGTRTYEQYF